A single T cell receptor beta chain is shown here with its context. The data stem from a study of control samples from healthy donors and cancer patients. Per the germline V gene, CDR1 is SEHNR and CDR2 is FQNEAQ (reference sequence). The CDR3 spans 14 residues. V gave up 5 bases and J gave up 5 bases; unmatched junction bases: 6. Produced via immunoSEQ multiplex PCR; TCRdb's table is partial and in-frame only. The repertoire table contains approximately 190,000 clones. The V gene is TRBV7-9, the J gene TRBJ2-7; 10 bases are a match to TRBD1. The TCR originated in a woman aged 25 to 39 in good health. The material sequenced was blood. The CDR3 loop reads CASSPPTGGNEQYF. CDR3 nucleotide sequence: TGTGCCAGCAGCCCACCGACAGGGGGCAACGAGCAGTACTTC.